This passage covers 30 T cell receptor beta chains from one sample sequenced in a study of cytomegalovirus exposure and HLA in healthy donors. The PCR made use of 60 Vbeta and 13 Jbeta primers. Here immunoSEQ multiplex PCR was the method, and the copy in TCRdb shows in-frame clones only, minus some. The repertoire holds some 200,000 clones, with over 60% as singletons. The specimen was PBMCs. The receptors here all came from a man aged 18 to 29 in good health and CMV-seronegative.

This chain links TRBV6-5 with TRBJ1-1; tentative D call: TRBD1 (5 bases). The CDR3 covers 14 residues. CDR1 is MNHEY, CDR2 SVGAGI, per germline. V shed 1 base and J shed 11 bases, with 17 bases lying between them. The CDR3 region has the DNA TGTGCCAGCAGTTACTATTCTGGCAGGGATAAGGCTTTCTTT. This codes for CASSYYSGRDKAFF.

This chain joins TRBV7-3 and TRBJ2-2; D is perhaps TRBD1 (7 bases). The CDR3 spans 15 residues. V was pared by 5 bases and J by 8 bases, with 18 bases between. Germline CDR1 is SGHTA and CDR2 is FQGTGA. The CDR3 region is CASSVMAGGLGELFF. CDR3 sequence (DNA): TGTGCCAGCAGCGTAATGGCAGGGGGGTTGGGGGAGCTGTTTTTT.

The chain is built from TRBV6-1 and TRBJ1-2, with 11 bases lining up with TRBD1. V lost 5 bases and J lost 10; bases outside the gene matches: 12. This CDR3 is built from 15 residues. Germline assignment: CDR1 MNHNS and CDR2 SASEGT. The CDR3 loop is CASSLGQGARQNYTF. CDR3 DNA: TGTGCCAGCAGTCTCGGACAGGGGGCGCGACAAAACTACACCTTC.

V usage is TRBV7-8 and J usage is TRBJ2-7, with 7 bases that match TRBD1. Germline assignment: CDR1 SGHVS and CDR2 FQNEAQ. CDR3 size: 12 residues. Trimming removed 11 bases from V and 2 bases from J; junction bases left unmatched: 6. CDR3 in DNA: TGTGCCTCACGGGACAGAACCTACGAGCAGTACTTC. As protein: CASRDRTYEQYF.

The chain recombines TRBV28 with TRBJ2-3; 12 positions agree with TRBD2. The CDR3 is made up of 15 amino acids. V shed 6 bases and J 4 bases; nucleotides not matched to a gene: 5. CDR1 MDHEN and CDR2 SYDVKM come from the germline V gene. CDR3 protein: CASRLTSGSSDTQYF. CDR3 bases: TGTGCCAGCAGACTGACTAGCGGGAGCTCAGATACGCAGTATTTT.

This rearrangement joins TRBV7-9 to TRBJ1-5, with 7 bases fitting TRBD1. Germline CDR1 reads SEHNR; CDR2 reads FQNEAQ (reference sequence). J lost 4 bases, V lost 8 bases, and 8 bases had no gene match. The CDR3 has 14 amino acids. DNA of the CDR3: TGTGCCAGCGCCAGGCAGGGGGGTAATCAGCCCCAGCATTTT. Translation: CASARQGGNQPQHF. The whole variable domain, remainder taken from reference TRBV7-9 and TRBJ1-5, is DTGVSQNPRHKITKRGQNVTFRCDPISEHNRLYWYRQTLGQGPEFLTYFQNEAQLEKSRLLSDRFSAERPKGSFSTLEIQRTEQGDSAMYLCASARQGGNQPQHFGDGTRLSIL.

The chain employs TRBV6-1 and TRBJ2-7, with TRBD2 identical over 12 bases. CDR3 size: 14 residues. Unmatched junction bases numbered 3, after V lost 7 bases and J lost 2 bases. Germline values: CDR1 MNHNS, CDR2 SASEGT. CDR3 in amino acids: CASTGLAGPYEQYF. Written as DNA, the CDR3 is TGTGCCAGCACCGGACTAGCGGGGCCCTACGAGCAGTACTTC.

V usage is TRBV18 and J usage is TRBJ2-1; possibly TRBD2 for D (6 bases). The CDR3 contains 16 residues. V lost 0 bases and J 3 bases, leaving 12 bases between the germline ends. CDR1 and CDR2 (germline): KGHSH, LQKENI. CDR3 protein: CASSPPEGRDYNEQFF. The CDR3 coding sequence is TGTGCCAGCTCACCACCGGAGGGCCGGGACTACAATGAGCAGTTCTTC.

This clone was seen a handful of times. The chain links TRBV5-1 to TRBJ2-5; the D gene is possibly TRBD1 (6 bases). The CDR3 is 13 amino acids. The V and J ends lost 3 bases and 3 bases respectively, with 9 bases between them. Germline-derived CDR1 and CDR2 are SGHRS and YFSETQ. In DNA, the CDR3 is TGCGCCAGCAGCTGGGACATTGAAGAGACCCAGTACTTC. This codes for CASSWDIEETQYF. Full variable domain (remainder filled in from reference TRBV5-1 and TRBJ2-5): KAGVTQTPRYLIKTRGQQVTLSCSPISGHRSVSWYQQTPGQGLQFLFEYFSETQRNKGNFPGRFSGRQFSNSRSEMNVSTLELGDSALYLCASSWDIEETQYFGPGTRLLVL.

This sequence joins TRBV20-1 and TRBJ2-5; no clear D gene. The CDR3 length is 10 residues. Trimming removed 4 bases from V and 5 bases from J, with 5 bases in between. In germline, CDR1 is DFQATT, CDR2 SNEGSKA (reference sequence). The CDR3 DNA reads TGCAGTGCTATACTTGAGACCCAGTACTTC. The encoded protein is CSAILETQYF.

This chain uses TRBV19 with TRBJ1-2; D possibly corresponds to TRBD1 (5 bases). Germline assignment: CDR1 LNHDA and CDR2 SQIVND (reference sequence). The V and J ends lost 2 bases and 0 bases respectively, with 7 bases between them. The CDR3 length is 14 residues. The CDR3 reads CASSIQGSNYGYTF. The DNA of the CDR3 is TGTGCCAGTAGTATACAGGGCTCTAACTATGGCTACACCTTC.

The chain has TRBV20-1 and TRBJ1-2, with 9 bases identical to TRBD1. CDR3 length equals 11 residues. Germline V gives CDR1 DFQATT, CDR2 SNEGSKA (reference sequence). The CDR3, as DNA: TGCAGCCGGGACAGGGACTATGGCTACACCTTC. Translating it yields CSRDRDYGYTF.

The V and J genes are TRBV6-4 and TRBJ2-1, with a weak D call TRBD1 (5 bases). V was cut by 7 bases and J by 1 base, with 20 bases left in between. Germline lookup yields CDR1 MRHNA and CDR2 SNTAGT. This CDR3 has 17 residues. The CDR3 region has the DNA TGTGCCAGCACCCCTCGGGCAGGGCAGAATTCCTACAATGAGCAGTTCTTC. Its protein is CASTPRAGQNSYNEQFF.

The rearrangement joins TRBV19 to TRBJ1-2, with a weak D call TRBD1 (5 bases). This CDR3 spans 12 amino acids. Germline CDR1 reads LNHDA; CDR2 reads SQIVND (reference sequence). Between the trimmed V and J ends, which lost 6 bases and 6 bases, there was a span of 11 bases. The CDR3 protein is CASSLGGDGYTF. The DNA of the CDR3 is TGTGCCAGTAGCCTGGGGGGGGATGGCTACACCTTC.

The V and J genes are TRBV27 and TRBJ2-7; no clear D gene. Germline lookup yields CDR1 MNHEY and CDR2 SMNVEV (reference sequence). The V and J ends lost 3 bases and 6 bases respectively, with 9 bases between them. The CDR3 contains 12 residues. CDR3 sequence reads: CASSFRVGEQYF. CDR3 nucleotides: TGTGCCAGCAGTTTCCGGGTGGGCGAGCAGTACTTC.

The CDR3 reads CASSLVPSAGGSNEQFF. As DNA, the CDR3 is TGCGCCAGCAGCTTGGTCCCCTCAGCGGGAGGTTCTAATGAGCAGTTCTTC. V is TRBV5-1 and J is TRBJ2-1, with 9 positions matching TRBD2. The CDR3 extends over 17 amino acids. J lost 7 bases, V lost 0 bases, and 11 bases had no gene match. In germline, CDR1 is SGHRS, CDR2 YFSETQ. The variable domain in full, with the rest retrieved from reference TRBV5-1 and TRBJ2-1, is KAGVTQTPRYLIKTRGQQVTLSCSPISGHRSVSWYQQTPGQGLQFLFEYFSETQRNKGNFPGRFSGRQFSNSRSEMNVSTLELGDSALYLCASSLVPSAGGSNEQFFGPGTRLTVL.

This clone rates as medium-sized. CDR3 amino acids: CASSPSLTGGYEQYF. The CDR3 coding sequence is TGCGCCAGCAGCCCCTCGTTGACAGGGGGCTACGAGCAGTACTTC. The V and J genes are TRBV4-1 and TRBJ2-7, with TRBD1 matching over 9 bases. CDR1 and CDR2 (germline): MGHRA, YSYEKL. This CDR3 has 15 residues. V dropped 4 bases and J dropped 3; count of bases not matched to a gene: 7.

This clone was picked up a small number of times. V gene TRBV19 combines with J gene TRBJ2-5, with D hard to call. V lost 0 bases and J 4 bases, leaving 3 bases between the germline ends. Per germline, CDR1 LNHDA and CDR2 SQIVND (reference sequence). This CDR3 comprises 12 residues. The CDR3 DNA is TGTGCCAGTAGTATAGATCGAGAGACCCAGTACTTC. Translation: CASSIDRETQYF.

V is TRBV7-8 and J is TRBJ2-4, with D tentatively TRBD2 (5 bases). Germline CDR1 is SGHVS and CDR2 is FQNEAQ. The CDR3 has 15 amino acids. With 5 bases removed from V and 3 bases from J, the gap between germline ends came to 14 bases. CDR3 loop: CASSPVRGIKNIQYF. The CDR3 nucleotides read TGTGCCAGCAGCCCCGTCCGGGGAATCAAAAACATTCAGTACTTC.

CDR3 loop: CASLPTGVNYEQYF. The CDR3, as DNA: TGTGCCAGCTTACCTACGGGGGTGAACTACGAGCAGTACTTC. J is TRBJ2-7 and V is TRBV28; weak D call: TRBD2 (6 bases). V lost 8 bases and J 3 bases, leaving 17 bases between the germline ends. The germline V gene has CDR1 MDHEN and CDR2 SYDVKM. The CDR3 is made up of 14 amino acids.

The chain joins TRBV19 to TRBJ1-5; tentatively, D is TRBD1 (5 bases). V dropped 6 bases and J dropped 3 bases, with 12 bases sitting between them. Germline V gene data show CDR1 as LNHDA and CDR2 as SQIVND (reference sequence). CDR3 size: 14 residues. The CDR3 bases are TGTGCCAGTAGGTGGGGCGTTAACAATCAGCCCCAGCATTTT. Its translation is CASRWGVNNQPQHF.

The chain joins TRBV11-2 to TRBJ2-2; a weak D match, TRBD2 (6 bases). Trimming took 2 bases from V and 1 from J, leaving 8 bases between them. The CDR3 totals 15 residues. Per the germline V gene, CDR1 is SGHAT and CDR2 is FQNNGV. The CDR3 protein is CASSLSAGNTGELFF. The CDR3 bases are TGTGCCAGCAGCTTATCAGCGGGGAACACCGGGGAGCTGTTTTTT.

The rearrangement links TRBV28 to TRBJ1-4; 8 positions match TRBD1. The junction had 0 bases not matched to a gene; V was cut back by 4 bases and J by 2 bases. Germline V CDR1 and CDR2: MDHEN, SYDVKM. The length of the CDR3 is 14 residues. CDR3 nucleotide sequence: TGTGCCAGCAGTTGGACAGGGACTAATGAAAAACTGTTTTTT. Translated, it gives CASSWTGTNEKLFF.

The chain has TRBV30 and TRBJ1-4; a weak D match, TRBD1 (5 bases). CDR1 is GTSNPN, CDR2 SVGIG, per germline (reference sequence). Trimming shortened V by 1 base and J by 4 bases, and 7 bases separated the two germline ends. The CDR3 is 13 amino acids. CDR3 DNA: TGTGCCTGGAGTGAGACAGATAATGAAAAACTGTTTTTT. As protein: CAWSETDNEKLFF.

The chain has TRBV10-3 and TRBJ1-2, with D possibly matching TRBD1 (5 bases). Germline CDR1 and CDR2: ENHRY and SYGVKD. The CDR3 runs to 16 residues. V was trimmed by 1 base and J by 7 bases, leaving 19 bases between them. CDR3 coding DNA: TGTGCCATCAGTGAGTTTGCCGGTCAGGGAGGATCTGGCTACACCTTC. Encoded protein: CAISEFAGQGGSGYTF.

Points on this clone: Germline is not matched at one junction end, which may reflect a read error. This rearrangement joins TRBV7-9 to TRBJ2-5; TRBD2 might be the D (5 bases). The CDR3 totals 11 residues. Per germline, CDR1 SEHNR and CDR2 FQNEAQ (reference sequence). Written as DNA, the CDR3 is TGTTCCAGCAGCGAAGAGGGGACCCAGTACTTC. It codes for CSSSEEGTQYF.

V is TRBV4-1 and J is TRBJ1-3; no definite D call. V was cut by 0 bases and J by 0 bases, with 18 bases left in between. In germline, CDR1 is MGHRA, CDR2 YSYEKL. This CDR3 spans 19 amino acids. The CDR3 loop reads CASSQDGIRLKSSGNTIYF. In nucleotides, the CDR3 is TGCGCCAGCAGCCAAGACGGGATAAGATTGAAGAGCTCTGGAAACACCATATATTTT.

The chain uses TRBV28 and TRBJ1-2, with 7 bases that match TRBD1. Germline CDR1 is MDHEN and CDR2 is SYDVKM. The CDR3 runs to 14 residues. Unmatched junction bases numbered 6, after V lost 4 bases and J lost 4 bases. The CDR3: CASSSTTGFYGYTF. The CDR3 bases are TGTGCCAGCAGTTCAACGACAGGGTTCTATGGCTACACCTTC.

The rearrangement links TRBV4-1 to TRBJ2-7; 10 bases map to TRBD1. From germline, CDR1 is MGHRA and CDR2 YSYEKL. The CDR3 consists of 15 residues. J lost 4 bases, V lost 2 bases, and 5 bases had no gene match. Here the CDR3 reads CASSQRQGAGYEQYF. CDR3 DNA: TGCGCCAGCAGCCAACGACAGGGGGCGGGGTACGAGCAGTACTTC.

The V and J genes are TRBV5-1 and TRBJ2-3, with D possibly matching TRBD2 (5 bases). Deletions cut 0 bases from V and 12 bases from J, with 11 bases between. This CDR3 spans 12 amino acids. In germline, CDR1 is SGHRS, CDR2 YFSETQ. The CDR3 is CASSLEADVQYF. The DNA of the CDR3 is TGCGCCAGCAGCTTGGAAGCGGACGTTCAGTATTTT.